The clone carrying this TCR beta chain was found a few times. No antigen is known for it. The CDR3 sequence is 14 residues long. Germline V CDR1 and CDR2: SGHRS, YFSETQ. V lost 0 bases and J 5 bases, leaving 11 bases between the germline ends. Adult Caucasians living in Nashville, Tennessee made up all of the donors. Generated by immunoSEQ multiplex PCR, the TCRdb table keeps only in-frame clones and is missing some. The repertoire includes about a million clones, around 77% of them detected once, and approximately 0.9% sits in the top ten. These data come from a study of shared clonotypes between healthy human individuals. Study-level information: Per-donor plates numbered three CD4 naive, three CD4 memory, two CD8 naive and one CD8 memory.

General study results and limits: Clonotype sharing across donors was expected to vary with sequencing depth.

The clonotype was recovered from a man between 18 and 29 years old in good health. Some clones in this sample may be carry-over from other donors' samples. The chain joins TRBV5-1 to TRBJ2-5; perhaps TRBD2 as D (5 bases). Sample: memory CD4+ T cells from PBMCs. The subset was: CD45RA-negative fraction. In DNA, the CDR3 is TGCGCCAGCAGCTTGGGGGAGCTGGGGGAGACCCAGTACTTC. Translating it yields CASSLGELGETQYF.